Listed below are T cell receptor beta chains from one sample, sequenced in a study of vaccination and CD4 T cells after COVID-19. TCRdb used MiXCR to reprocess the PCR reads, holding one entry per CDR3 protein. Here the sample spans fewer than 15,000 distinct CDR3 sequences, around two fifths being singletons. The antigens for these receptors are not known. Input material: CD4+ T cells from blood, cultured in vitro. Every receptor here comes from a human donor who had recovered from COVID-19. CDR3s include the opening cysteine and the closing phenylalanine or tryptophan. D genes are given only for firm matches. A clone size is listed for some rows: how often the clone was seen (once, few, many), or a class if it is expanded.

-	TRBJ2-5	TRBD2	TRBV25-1	CASSEYGLAVETQYF	TGTGCCAGCAGTGAATATGGACTAGCGGTGGAGACCCAGTACTTC
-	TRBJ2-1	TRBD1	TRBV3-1	CASSQEWGTGNEQFF	TGTGCCAGCAGCCAAGAATGGGGGACAGGGAATGAGCAGTTCTTC
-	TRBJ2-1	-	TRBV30	CAWNQFGTQRNEQFF	TGTGCCTGGAATCAGTTTGGGACCCAAAGGAATGAGCAGTTCTTC
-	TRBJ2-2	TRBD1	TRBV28	CASSFWGQGKTGELFF	TGTGCCAGCAGTTTTTGGGGACAGGGAAAGACCGGGGAGCTGTTTTTT
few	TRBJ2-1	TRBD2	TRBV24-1	CATSDLGLAGNNEQFF	TGTGCCACCAGTGATTTAGGACTAGCGGGAAACAATGAGCAGTTCTTC
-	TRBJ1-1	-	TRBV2	CASNSLVGQMNTEAFF	TGTGCCAGCAATTCCCTAGTTGGACAGATGAACACTGAAGCTTTCTTT
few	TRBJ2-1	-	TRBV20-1	CSASHGNEQFF	TGCAGTGCTAGCCACGGAAATGAGCAGTTCTTC
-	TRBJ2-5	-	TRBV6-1	CASSLQEGETQYF	TGTGCCAGCAGCCTACAGGAAGGAGAGACCCAGTACTTC
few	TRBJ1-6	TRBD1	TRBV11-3	CASSAQTGERRSPLHF	TGTGCCAGCAGCGCGCAAACAGGGGAGAGGCGGTCACCCCTCCACTTT
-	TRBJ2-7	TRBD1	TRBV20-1	CSARPWTGMYEQYF	TGCAGTGCTAGACCTTGGACAGGGATGTACGAGCAGTACTTC
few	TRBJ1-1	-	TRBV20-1	CSAHAQGSTEAFF	TGCAGTGCTCACGCTCAGGGTTCCACTGAAGCTTTCTTT
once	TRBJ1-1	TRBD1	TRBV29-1	CSAGQGGNTEAFF	TGCAGCGCTGGACAGGGGGGGAACACTGAAGCTTTCTTT
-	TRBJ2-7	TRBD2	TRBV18	CASSPGLADSYEQYF	TGTGCCAGCTCACCTGGTCTAGCGGACTCCTACGAGCAGTACTTC
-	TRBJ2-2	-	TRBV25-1	CASNPGTGELFF	TGTGCCAGCAATCCAGGGACCGGGGAGCTGTTTTTT
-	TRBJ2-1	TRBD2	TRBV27	CASSLGGPGGLGAYNEQFF	TGTGCCAGCAGTTTGGGGGGTCCGGGCGGACTAGGAGCGTACAATGAGCAGTTCTTC
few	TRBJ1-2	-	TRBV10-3	CAISERMVFSYGYTF	TGTGCCATCAGTGAGAGAATGGTTTTTAGCTATGGCTACACCTTC
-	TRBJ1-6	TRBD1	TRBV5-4	CASSLDRGQGGSPLHF	TGTGCCAGCAGCTTGGACCGGGGGCAGGGGGGTTCACCCCTCCACTTT
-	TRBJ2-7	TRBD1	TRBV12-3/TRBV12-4	CASRGLGQAGLYEQYF	TGTGCCAGCAGGGGGTTGGGACAGGCGGGGCTCTACGAGCAGTACTTC
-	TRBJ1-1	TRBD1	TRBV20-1	CSARVTGVLLGDTEAFF	TGCAGTGCTAGGGTGACAGGGGTTCTTTTAGGGGACACTGAAGCTTTCTTT